A single TCR beta chain is shown here with its context. These data belong to a study of OX40 agonist ivuxolimab in advanced cancers. Study background: Cohort: 80% to 85% men, mean age about 60, aged roughly 20 to 79. A history of anti-PD-1, anti-PD-L1 or anti-CTLA-4 therapy was acceptable, and 40% had some.

If patients had autoimmune disease history or systemic immunosuppression, they were excluded. The study sampled blood at baseline, cycle 4 day 1, and cycle 7 day 1. This table comes from immunoSEQ multiplex PCR, and its TCRdb copy is limited to in-frame clones, with some not included. The table records around 31,000 clones, 85% to 90% of them present only once. Trimming took 6 bases from V and 0 from J, leaving 9 bases between them. Germline CDR1 is MNHNS and CDR2 is SASEGT. This CDR3 contains 14 residues. This sequence joins TRBV6-1 and TRBJ1-5; a weak D match, TRBD1 (6 bases). The TCR sequence derives from an adult with an advanced solid tumor such as melanoma, head and neck, liver or kidney cancer. Sequences were derived from CD4+ or CD8+ T cells sorted from blood, sampled in a trial of the OX40 agonist ivuxolimab. The CDR3: CASRDSYSNQPQHF. In nucleotides, the CDR3 is TGTGCCAGCAGGGACAGTTATAGCAATCAGCCCCAGCATTTT.